This T cell receptor beta chain emerged from a study of breast tumors, draining lymph nodes, adjacent tissues. Study outcomes and limitations: Findings are consistent with lymph node origin and intratumoral expansion of most tumor T cells. Tumors had less TCR diversity than lymph nodes, more than nontumor tissue. Compared with basal-like, luminal-like tumors shared significantly more repertoire with nontumor tissue.

Using its own MiXCR run on the multiplex PCR reads, TCRdb lists one record per CDR3 protein. The data show more than 50,000 distinct CDR3 sequences, with 57% seen just once and roughly 20% held by the top ten. Germline values: CDR1 SSHAT, CDR2 FNYEAQ (reference sequence). The CDR3 has 14 amino acids. On this clonotype: Its antigen is undetermined. One end of the junction fails to match germline, which may point to a read error.

Sequenced material: breast tumor tissue. The clonotype was recovered from a female donor with breast cancer. Some clones in this sample may be carry-over from other donors' samples. The chain is built from TRBV7-7 and TRBJ2-5; no reliable D call. DNA for the CDR3: TGTGCTAGCAGCTTAGGTAGTAGTTTGGAGACCCAGTACTTC. Amino acid sequence: CASSLGSSLETQYF.